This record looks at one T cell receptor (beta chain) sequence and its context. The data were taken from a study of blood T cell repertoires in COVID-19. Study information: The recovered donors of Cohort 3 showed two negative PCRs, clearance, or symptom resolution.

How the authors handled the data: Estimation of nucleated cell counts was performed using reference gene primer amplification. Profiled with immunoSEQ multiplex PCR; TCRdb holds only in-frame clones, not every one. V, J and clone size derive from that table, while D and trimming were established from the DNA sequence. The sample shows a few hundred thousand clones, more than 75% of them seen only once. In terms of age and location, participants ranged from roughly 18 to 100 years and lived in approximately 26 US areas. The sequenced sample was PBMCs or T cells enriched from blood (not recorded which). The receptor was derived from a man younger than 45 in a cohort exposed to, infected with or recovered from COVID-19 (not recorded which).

The CDR3 DNA reads TGTGCCAGCCGGGGGACAGCGCAAGAGACCCAGTACTTC. The encoded protein is CASRGTAQETQYF. This chain connects TRBV2 to TRBJ2-5, with a tentative D call TRBD1 (7 bases). The germline V gene has CDR1 SNHLY and CDR2 FYNNEI. V was shortened by 8 bases and J by 2 bases, with 12 bases between the two germline ends. The CDR3 is 13 amino acids.